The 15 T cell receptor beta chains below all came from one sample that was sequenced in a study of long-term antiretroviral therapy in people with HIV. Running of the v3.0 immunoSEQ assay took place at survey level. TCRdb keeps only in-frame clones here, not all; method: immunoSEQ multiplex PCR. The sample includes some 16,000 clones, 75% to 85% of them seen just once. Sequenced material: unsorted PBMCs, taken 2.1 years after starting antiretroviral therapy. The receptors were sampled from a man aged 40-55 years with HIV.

CDR3 DNA: TGTGCCAGCAGTTTTGCGGGGTTGCACAATGAGCAGTTCTTC. Translating gives CASSFAGLHNEQFF. The gene calls are TRBV27 and TRBJ2-1, with D possibly being TRBD2 (6 bases). Germline V gene lookup returns CDR1 MNHEY and CDR2 SMNVEV (reference sequence). The V end was cut by 3 bases, the J end by 5 bases, with 11 bases between. This CDR3 has 14 residues.

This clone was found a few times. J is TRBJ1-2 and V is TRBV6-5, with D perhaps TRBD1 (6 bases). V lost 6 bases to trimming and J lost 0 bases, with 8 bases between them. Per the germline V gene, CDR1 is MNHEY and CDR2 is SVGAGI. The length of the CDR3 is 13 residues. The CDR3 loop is CASRGAPNYGYTF. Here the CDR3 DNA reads TGTGCCAGCAGGGGGGCTCCTAACTATGGCTACACCTTC.

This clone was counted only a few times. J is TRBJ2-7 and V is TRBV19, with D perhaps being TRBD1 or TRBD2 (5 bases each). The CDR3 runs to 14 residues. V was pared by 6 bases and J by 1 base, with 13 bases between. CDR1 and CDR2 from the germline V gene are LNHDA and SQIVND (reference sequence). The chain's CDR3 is CASSPGTDSYEQYF. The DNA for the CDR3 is TGTGCCAGTAGCCCCGGGACGGATTCCTACGAGCAGTACTTC.

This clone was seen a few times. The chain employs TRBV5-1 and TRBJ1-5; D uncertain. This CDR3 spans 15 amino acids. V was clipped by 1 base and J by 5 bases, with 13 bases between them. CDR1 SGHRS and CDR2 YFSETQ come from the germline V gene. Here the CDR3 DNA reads TGCGCCAGCAGCTTGCGTGGGGAAGGGTATCAGCCCCAGCATTTT. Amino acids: CASSLRGEGYQPQHF.

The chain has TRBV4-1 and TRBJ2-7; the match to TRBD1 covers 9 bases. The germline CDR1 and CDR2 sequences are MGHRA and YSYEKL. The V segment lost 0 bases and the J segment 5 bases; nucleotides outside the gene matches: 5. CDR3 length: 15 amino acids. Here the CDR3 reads CASSQEWTGVNEQYF. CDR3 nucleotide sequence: TGCGCCAGCAGCCAAGAGTGGACAGGGGTTAACGAGCAGTACTTC.

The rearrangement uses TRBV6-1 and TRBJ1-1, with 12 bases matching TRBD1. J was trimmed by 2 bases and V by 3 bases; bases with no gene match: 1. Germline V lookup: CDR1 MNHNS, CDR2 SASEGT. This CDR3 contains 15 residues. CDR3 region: CASSEGTGGNTEAFF. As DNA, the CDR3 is TGTGCCAGCAGTGAGGGGACAGGGGGCAACACTGAAGCTTTCTTT.

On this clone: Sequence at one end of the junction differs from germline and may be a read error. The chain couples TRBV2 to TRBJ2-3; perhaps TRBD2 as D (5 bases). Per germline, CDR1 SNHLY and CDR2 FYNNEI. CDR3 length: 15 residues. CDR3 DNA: TGTGCCAGCAGAGAAGGCGGGCCCGACACAGATACGCAGTATTTT. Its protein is CASREGGPDTDTQYF.

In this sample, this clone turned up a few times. In DNA form, the CDR3 reads TGCGCCAGCAGCTTGGAAGTCCGCTCTGGAAACACCATATATTTT. This gives the protein CASSLEVRSGNTIYF. The V gene is TRBV5-1, the J gene TRBJ1-3; D remains ambiguous. The V end lost 0 bases, the J end lost 0 bases, and 7 bases lay between the germline ends. The CDR3 totals 15 residues. Germline V gene sequence: CDR1 SGHRS, CDR2 YFSETQ.

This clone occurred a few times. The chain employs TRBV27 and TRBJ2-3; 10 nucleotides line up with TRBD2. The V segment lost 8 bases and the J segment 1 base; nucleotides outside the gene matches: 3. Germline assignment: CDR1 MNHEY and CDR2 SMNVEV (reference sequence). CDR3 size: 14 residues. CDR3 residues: CASGLAGGTDTQYF. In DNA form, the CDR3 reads TGTGCCAGCGGCCTAGCGGGGGGCACAGATACGCAGTATTTT.

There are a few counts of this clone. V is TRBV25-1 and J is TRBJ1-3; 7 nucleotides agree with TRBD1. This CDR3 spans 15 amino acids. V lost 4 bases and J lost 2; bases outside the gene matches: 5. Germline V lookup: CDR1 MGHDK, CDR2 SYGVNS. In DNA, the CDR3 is TGTGCCAGCAGTGTTCCGGGACAGCCTGGAAACACCATATATTTT. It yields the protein CASSVPGQPGNTIYF.

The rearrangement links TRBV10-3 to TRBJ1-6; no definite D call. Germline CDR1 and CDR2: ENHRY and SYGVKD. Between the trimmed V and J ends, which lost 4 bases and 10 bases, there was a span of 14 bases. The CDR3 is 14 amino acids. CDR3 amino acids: CAISGSQAGSPLHF. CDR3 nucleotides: TGTGCCATCAGTGGCTCTCAGGCGGGGTCACCCCTCCACTTT.

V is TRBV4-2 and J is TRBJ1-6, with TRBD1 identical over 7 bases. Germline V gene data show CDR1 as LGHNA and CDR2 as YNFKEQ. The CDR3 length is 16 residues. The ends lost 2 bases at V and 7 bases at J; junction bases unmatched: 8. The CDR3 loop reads CASSQTAGTDNSPLHF. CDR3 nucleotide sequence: TGTGCCAGCAGCCAAACCGCCGGGACAGACAATTCACCCCTCCACTTT.

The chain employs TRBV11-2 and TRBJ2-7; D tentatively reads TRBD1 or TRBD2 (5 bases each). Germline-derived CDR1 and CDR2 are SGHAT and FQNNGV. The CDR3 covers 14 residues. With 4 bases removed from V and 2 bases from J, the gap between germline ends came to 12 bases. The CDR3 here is CASSYRDRAYEQYF. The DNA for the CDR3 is TGTGCCAGCAGCTACCGGGACCGAGCCTACGAGCAGTACTTC.

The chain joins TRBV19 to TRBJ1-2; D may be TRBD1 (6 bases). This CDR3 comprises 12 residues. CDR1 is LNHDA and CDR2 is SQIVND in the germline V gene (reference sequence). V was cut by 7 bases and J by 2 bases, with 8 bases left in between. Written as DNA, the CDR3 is TGTGCCAGTAATACAGGGAACTATGGCTACACCTTC. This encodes CASNTGNYGYTF.

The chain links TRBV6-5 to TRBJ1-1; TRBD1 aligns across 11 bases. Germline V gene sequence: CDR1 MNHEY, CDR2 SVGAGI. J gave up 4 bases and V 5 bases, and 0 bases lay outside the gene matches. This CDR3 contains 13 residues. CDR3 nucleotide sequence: TGTGCCAGCAGTGGGACAGGGGGCACTGAAGCTTTCTTT. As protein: CASSGTGGTEAFF.